The T cell receptor (beta chain) under discussion was sequenced for a study of blood T cell repertoires in COVID-19. Study-level background: Acute and convalescent COVID-19 specimens originated in the United States, Italy and Spain.

This clone is a singleton in its sample. Per the original methods: Amplifying reference gene primers gave estimates of nucleated cell counts. The assay was immunoSEQ multiplex PCR, and TCRdb's table has in-frame clones only and misses some. V, J and clone size are those of that table, while D and trimming were read from the DNA. This sample has 130,000 to 150,000 clones, with roughly 89% found just once. Trimming took off 2 bases at V and 10 bases at J, with 12 bases between the two ends. The CDR3 has 14 residues. Germline V lookup: CDR1 MNHNY, CDR2 SVGAGI (reference sequence). The chain is built from TRBV6-6 and TRBJ1-6, with D perhaps TRBD1 (5 bases). Sequenced: peripheral blood. The source is a woman in her forties with acute or convalescent COVID-19. CDR3 region: CASSYLGQGSPLHF. The CDR3 nucleotides read TGTGCCAGCAGTTACCTGGGCCAGGGCTCACCCCTCCACTTT.